The 13 T cell receptor beta chains below were found in one sample sequenced in a study of a mutant IDH1 vaccine in newly diagnosed glioma. As to time point: week 47, end of study. All doses held 300 ug of mutant IDH1 20-mer peptide, with topical imiquimod. Their antigens are not known. Clones were read by immunoSEQ multiplex PCR, and TCRdb kept only the in-frame ones, dropping some. The sample includes tens of thousands of clones, roughly two thirds of them seen just once. The sequencing used peripheral blood mononuclear cells (PBMCs), collected from a glioma patient whose treatment included an IDH1 peptide vaccine. These receptors were taken from a man in his forties with glioma. Some clones in this sample may be carry-over from other donors' samples.

This sequence joins TRBV14 and TRBJ2-2; D gene uncertain. This CDR3 spans 13 amino acids. V was cut by 2 bases and J by 5 bases, with 6 bases left in between. The germline CDR1 and CDR2 sequences are SGHDN and FVKESK. CDR3 in DNA: TGTGCCAGCAGCCAAACGCAGACCGGGGAGCTGTTTTTT. This codes for CASSQTQTGELFF.

The chain is built from TRBV7-9 and TRBJ1-5; unclear D gene. V shed 5 bases and J shed 9 bases, with 11 bases lying between them. CDR1 is SEHNR and CDR2 is FQNEAQ in the germline V gene (reference sequence). CDR3 length equals 12 residues. This CDR3 reads CASSLERGPQHF. DNA for the CDR3: TGTGCCAGCAGCCTGGAGCGTGGGCCCCAGCATTTT.

The CDR3 coding sequence is TGTGCCAGCAGCACCCCCGGGCTCCAGGCGGAGACCCAGTACTTC. Translating gives CASSTPGLQAETQYF. The rearrangement joins TRBV9 to TRBJ2-5; D not certain. The V end was cut by 4 bases, the J end by 5 bases, with 18 bases between. CDR1 is SGDLS and CDR2 is YYNGEE in the germline V gene. The CDR3 extends over 15 amino acids.

This clone turned up a few times. The chain carries TRBV6-6 and TRBJ2-2; 10 bases line up with TRBD2. Germline values: CDR1 MNHNY, CDR2 SVGAGI (reference sequence). The CDR3 contains 13 residues. With V trimmed by 10 bases and J by 4 bases, 3 bases remained unmatched. As DNA, the CDR3 is TGTGCCACCACTAGCGGGGCCACCGGGGAGCTGTTTTTT. It yields the protein CATTSGATGELFF.

The gene calls are TRBV6-5 and TRBJ2-5; weak D call: TRBD1 (6 bases). Germline CDR1 MNHEY, CDR2 SVGAGI. The CDR3 has 13 amino acids. Trimming left V 6 bases short and J 3 bases short, with 11 bases between. The CDR3 nucleotides are TGTGCCAGCAGGTGGGGGCGGGAAGAGACCCAGTACTTC. Protein product: CASRWGREETQYF.

The chain is built from TRBV7-6 and TRBJ2-7, with D perhaps TRBD2 (6 bases). Germline CDR1 is SGHVS and CDR2 is FNYEAQ. With 5 bases removed from V and 6 bases from J, the gap between germline ends came to 17 bases. This CDR3 comprises 14 residues. CDR3 protein: CASSGFVGGGEQYF. Here the CDR3 DNA reads TGTGCCAGCAGCGGCTTTGTGGGGGGTGGCGAGCAGTACTTC.

This chain uses TRBV4-1 with TRBJ1-2; a possible D gene is TRBD1 (6 bases). Per the germline V gene, CDR1 is MGHRA and CDR2 is YSYEKL. The CDR3 is 15 amino acids. V shed 4 bases and J shed 4 bases, with 16 bases lying between them. The CDR3 sequence: CASSPSGGPGYGYTF. CDR3 DNA: TGCGCCAGCAGCCCCTCCGGGGGGCCTGGCTATGGCTACACCTTC.

This clone has just a few counts. The gene calls are TRBV4-1 and TRBJ2-1, with 12 bases that match TRBD2. V lost 1 base to trimming and J lost 4 bases; unmatched junction nucleotides: 8. Germline CDR1 reads MGHRA; CDR2 reads YSYEKL. CDR3 length: 18 residues. The CDR3: CASSQAALAGGVYNEQFF. Here the CDR3 DNA reads TGCGCCAGCAGCCAAGCGGCCCTAGCGGGGGGGGTGTACAATGAGCAGTTCTTC.

This clone has more than one count but fewer than ten. The chain couples TRBV4-1 to TRBJ2-3, with D unresolved. The CDR3 runs 15 residues. V was shortened by 4 bases and J by 0 bases, with 11 bases between the two germline ends. CDR1 is MGHRA and CDR2 is YSYEKL in the germline V gene. CDR3 nucleotide sequence: TGCGCCAGCAGCCGCCTACTTCCAAGCACAGATACGCAGTATTTT. Its protein is CASSRLLPSTDTQYF.

The chain uses TRBV19 and TRBJ2-6, with a weak D call TRBD2 (5 bases). The CDR3 sequence is 16 residues long. CDR1 and CDR2 (germline): LNHDA, SQIVND (reference sequence). The V gene lost 4 bases and the J gene lost 0 bases, with 10 bases spanning the gap. DNA of the CDR3: TGTGCCAGTAGTACATGGGCGGGCTCTGGGGCCAACGTCCTGACTTTC. As protein: CASSTWAGSGANVLTF.

The V call is TRBV5-1, the J call TRBJ2-5, with D uncertain. The V gene's germline CDR1 is SGHRS and CDR2 YFSETQ. The CDR3 loop spans 13 amino acids. The V end lost 5 bases, the J end lost 7 bases, and 15 bases lay between the germline ends. CDR3 sequence reads: CASRGSQEGTQYF. CDR3 nucleotide sequence: TGCGCCAGCAGAGGTAGTCAGGAAGGGACCCAGTACTTC. The entire variable domain, with the rest obtained from reference TRBV5-1 and TRBJ2-5, is as follows: KAGVTQTPRYLIKTRGQQVTLSCSPISGHRSVSWYQQTPGQGLQFLFEYFSETQRNKGNFPGRFSGRQFSNSRSEMNVSTLELGDSALYLCASRGSQEGTQYFGPGTRLLVL.

The chain uses TRBV19 and TRBJ2-7; tentative D call: TRBD2 (6 bases). Per the germline V gene, CDR1 is LNHDA and CDR2 is SQIVND (reference sequence). V lost 5 bases and J 5 bases, leaving 16 bases between the germline ends. CDR3 length: 14 amino acids. The CDR3 loop is CASSSVGGVHEQYF. The DNA of the CDR3 is TGTGCCAGTAGTTCTGTCGGAGGGGTACACGAGCAGTACTTC. The complete variable domain, with remaining parts taken from reference TRBV19 and TRBJ2-7, reads DGGITQSPKYLFRKEGQNVTLSCEQNLNHDAMYWYRQDPGQGLRLIYYSQIVNDFQKGDIAEGYSVSREKKESFPLTVTSAQKNPTAFYLCASSSVGGVHEQYFGPGTRLTVT.

The CDR3: CAWSRQGGNEQYF. The CDR3 region has the DNA TGTGCCTGGAGTCGACAGGGGGGAAACGAGCAGTACTTC. The chain employs TRBV30 and TRBJ2-7; TRBD1 matches at 9 bases. Trimming cost V 2 bases and J 5 bases; bases outside gene matches: 4. The CDR3 contains 13 residues. Germline V lookup: CDR1 GTSNPN, CDR2 SVGIG (reference sequence).